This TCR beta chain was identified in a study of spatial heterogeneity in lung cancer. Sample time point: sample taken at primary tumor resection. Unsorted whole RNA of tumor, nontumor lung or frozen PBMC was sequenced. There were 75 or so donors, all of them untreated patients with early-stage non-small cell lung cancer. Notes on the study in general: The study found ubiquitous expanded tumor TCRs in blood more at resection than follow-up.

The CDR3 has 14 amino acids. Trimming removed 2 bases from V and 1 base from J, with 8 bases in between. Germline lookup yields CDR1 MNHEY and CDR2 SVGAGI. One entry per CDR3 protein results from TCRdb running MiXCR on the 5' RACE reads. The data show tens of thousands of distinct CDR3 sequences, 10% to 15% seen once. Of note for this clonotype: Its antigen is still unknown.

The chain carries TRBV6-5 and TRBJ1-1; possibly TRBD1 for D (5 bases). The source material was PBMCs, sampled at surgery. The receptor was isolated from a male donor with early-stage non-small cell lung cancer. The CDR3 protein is CASSYRRENTEAFF. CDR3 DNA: TGTGCCAGCAGTTACCGCAGGGAGAACACTGAAGCTTTCTTT.